This T cell receptor (beta chain) was identified during a study of CD8+ T cells in alopecia areata. Study observations and caveats: Scalp clonality and expanded CD8+ clones among the top 100 fell significantly with tofacitinib. In scalp samples, resident alphabeta T cells of normal skin are also sequenced.

The CDR3 is 14 amino acids. Trimming removed 2 bases from V and 5 bases from J, with 12 bases in between. The germline CDR1 and CDR2 sequences are SNHLY and FYNNEI. Comment on this clone: Its antigen is unidentified.

Reverse transcription of extracted RNA yielded cDNA, which provided the sequencing template. Using immunoSEQ multiplex PCR, the repertoire was profiled, and TCRdb retains in-frame clones only, with some absent. The data contain fewer than 250,000 clones, about three fifths of them singletons. Treatment specified: oral pan-JAK inhibitor, 5-10 mg twice daily. The receptor was derived from a human donor with alopecia areata. The V gene is TRBV2, the J gene TRBJ2-5; no clear D gene. Sequencing was performed on CD4+ T cells sorted from blood, taken around week 49, from a patient treated with tofacitinib. CDR3 in amino acids: CASSENNLGETQYF. The CDR3 DNA follows: TGTGCCAGCAGTGAAAACAATCTGGGGGAGACCCAGTACTTC.